These 10 T cell receptor beta chains were sequenced from one sample in a study of T-cell reconstitution after alpha-beta-depleted transplantation in children. Preparation of the TCRbeta library was carried out with unique molecular identifiers. TCRdb recomputed calls from the PCR reads with MiXCR, one row per CDR3 protein. Of 500,000 to 600,000 distinct CDR3 sequences listed, 30% to 35% are singletons. Sequenced material: PBMCs from the stem cell graft donor, taken from the stem cell graft. All receptors come from a human donor who donated a stem cell graft to a child with aplastic anemia.

The chain has TRBV5-6 and TRBJ2-7; 10 positions agree with TRBD2. CDR1 and CDR2 from the germline V gene are SGHDT and YYEEEE. The CDR3 spans 16 residues. J was trimmed by 2 bases and V by 4 bases; bases with no gene match: 9. CDR3 coding DNA: TGTGCCAGCAGCCCCCGATCTAGCGGGGGTACCTACGAGCAGTACTTC. Protein sequence: CASSPRSSGGTYEQYF.

The chain has TRBV20-1 and TRBJ2-3; D gene ambiguous. Germline values: CDR1 DFQATT, CDR2 SNEGSKA (reference sequence). The CDR3 spans 18 residues. The V end lost 4 bases, the J end lost 2 bases, and 25 bases lay between the germline ends. The CDR3 reads CSATMTVNLFQTTDTQYF. CDR3 nucleotide sequence: TGCAGTGCTACGATGACTGTCAACCTTTTTCAAACCACAGATACGCAGTATTTT.

This clonotype was counted between two and nine times. The chain recombines TRBV5-1 with TRBJ2-2, with TRBD2 matching 8 bases. Germline loops: CDR1 SGHRS, CDR2 YFSETQ. The CDR3 is made up of 16 amino acids. V was clipped by 0 bases and J by 5 bases; unmatched bases: 6. CDR3 nucleotide sequence: TGCGCCAGCAGCTTGGGAGCGGGAGCGGTGACCGGGGAGCTGTTTTTT. Amino acid sequence: CASSLGAGAVTGELFF.

This clonotype was counted a few times. The chain joins TRBV2 to TRBJ2-4; TRBD2 matches 15 bases. V lost 5 bases and J lost 1; bases outside the gene matches: 18. From germline, CDR1 is SNHLY and CDR2 FYNNEI. This CDR3 region has 22 residues. CDR3 protein: CASSQWTSGRAMVNVAKNIQYF. The CDR3, as DNA: TGTGCCAGCAGTCAATGGACTAGCGGGAGGGCCATGGTGAATGTGGCCAAAAACATTCAGTACTTC. The full variable domain, in which reference TRBV2 and TRBJ2-4 provide the parts outside the CDR3, is EPEVTQTPSHQVTQMGQEVILRCVPISNHLYFYWYRQILGQKVEFLVSFYNNEISEKSEIFDDQFSVERPDGSNFTLKIRSTKLEDSAMYFCASSQWTSGRAMVNVAKNIQYFGAGTRLSVL.

The chain has TRBV27 and TRBJ2-1; 9 positions agree with TRBD2. Per the germline V gene, CDR1 is MNHEY and CDR2 is SMNVEV (reference sequence). The CDR3 extends over 16 amino acids. The J segment lost 4 bases and the V segment lost 4 bases, leaving 8 bases of the junction unmatched. CDR3 sequence: CASSSLGTSNYNEQFF. The CDR3 region has the DNA TGTGCCAGCAGTTCTCTCGGGACTAGCAATTACAATGAGCAGTTCTTC.

This clonotype was found a few times. The chain combines TRBV6-5 with TRBJ2-3; 7 nucleotides agree with TRBD2. The CDR3 length is 18 residues. Germline CDR1 reads MNHEY; CDR2 reads SVGAGI. The J segment lost 2 bases and the V segment lost 0 bases, leaving 11 bases of the junction unmatched. The CDR3 here is CASSYSMRPGLYTDTQYF. The CDR3 nucleotides read TGTGCCAGCAGTTACTCGATGCGCCCGGGACTATACACAGATACGCAGTATTTT.

The V gene is TRBV18, the J gene TRBJ2-6, with 7 bases aligning to TRBD1. The germline V gene encodes CDR1 KGHSH and CDR2 LQKENI. The CDR3 covers 17 residues. The junction had 5 bases not matched to a gene; V was cut back by 3 bases and J by 0 bases. The CDR3 coding sequence is TGTGCCAGCTCACCGAGACAGGGCAACTCTGGGGCCAACGTCCTGACTTTC. It encodes CASSPRQGNSGANVLTF.

There are many counts of this clonotype. The chain employs TRBV20-1 and TRBJ1-5; unclear D gene. Germline lookup yields CDR1 DFQATT and CDR2 SNEGSKA (reference sequence). The CDR3 consists of 15 residues. Trimming stripped 0 bases from V and 4 bases from J, with 13 bases between. Here the CDR3 reads CSARDQRAPNQPQHF. The CDR3 bases are TGCAGTGCTAGAGATCAAAGAGCGCCTAATCAGCCCCAGCATTTT.

This chain uses TRBV12-3 or TRBV12-4 with TRBJ2-4, with 10 bases identical to TRBD1. V dropped 3 bases and J dropped 4; count of bases not matched to a gene: 9. The CDR3 has 17 residues. CDR3 nucleotide sequence: TGTGCCAGCAGTTTTTTGGGACAGGGGAAAACTAAAAACATTCAGTACTTC. Its translation: CASSFLGQGKTKNIQYF.

This clonotype has ten or more counts. The V call is TRBV10-2, the J call TRBJ1-1; D might be TRBD1 (5 bases). Germline CDR1 is WSHSY and CDR2 is SAAADI. The CDR3 spans 14 residues. Trimming cost V 2 bases and J 1 base, with 8 bases left between them. The CDR3 DNA follows: TGCGCCAGCAGTGAGCGCCAGGGGAACACTGAAGCTTTCTTT. Encoded protein: CASSERQGNTEAFF.